This is a list of T cell receptor beta chains from one sample in a study of blood T cell repertoires in COVID-19. Measured with immunoSEQ multiplex PCR; TCRdb has only the in-frame clones, and not every one. The repertoire consists of more than 80,000 clones, with over 80% occurring once and the leading ten covering 31%. Sequenced material: peripheral blood. These receptors originate from a woman of 80 years or more with active or convalescent COVID-19. The CDR3 runs from the conserved cysteine through the conserved F or W. Fields, in order: J gene, clone size, V gene, D gene, CDR3 DNA, CDR3 protein. The D gene is left open where the match is weak. Some rows have no size entry. The others give once, few or many, or a class for an expanded clone.

>TRBJ2-4|.|TRBV4-1|TRBD2
TGCGCCAGCAGCCGCACAGCCGGGACTAGCGGGGGAGCCAAAAACATTCAGTACTTC
CASSRTAGTSGGAKNIQYF
>TRBJ1-6|few|TRBV5-1|.
TGCGCCAGCAGTCCCTCTCGACAGACCCTATATAATTCACCCCTCCACTTT
CASSPSRQTLYNSPLHF
>TRBJ2-7|.|TRBV18|.
TGTGCCAGCTCACCACGACAGGTCGGAGCCTACGAGCAGTACTTC
CASSPRQVGAYEQYF
>TRBJ1-4|.|TRBV19|TRBD1
TGTGCCAGTACCTTCACAGGGGCAAATGAAAAACTGTTTTTT
CASTFTGANEKLFF
>TRBJ2-1|.|TRBV7-2|TRBD1
TGTGCCAGCAGCTGGGGACAGGGGGTTTGGGGGCAGTTCTTC
CASSWGQGVWGQFF
>TRBJ1-5|.|TRBV28|.
TGTGCCAGCCGCCGGGACTCGAATCAGCCCCAGCATTTT
CASRRDSNQPQHF
>TRBJ2-5|.|TRBV7-2|TRBD2
TGTGCCAGCAGCTTAGCGGAGCTAGCGGGGGGGGTACAAGAGACCCAGTACTTC
CASSLAELAGGVQETQYF
>TRBJ1-1|.|TRBV7-2|TRBD1
TGTGCCAGCAGCTTAGGAATCGGGCAGGGGGCCTCTGAAGCTTTCTTT
CASSLGIGQGASEAFF
>TRBJ2-5|.|TRBV19|TRBD2
TGTGCCAGTAGTATATCTAGCGGGAGTGTAGAGACCCAGTACTTC
CASSISSGSVETQYF
>TRBJ2-1|.|TRBV28|TRBD1
TGTGCCAGCAGTCCGGGGACAGGGGATTGGTACAATGAGCAGTTCTTC
CASSPGTGDWYNEQFF
>TRBJ2-7|once|TRBV15|TRBD1
TGTGCCACCAGCAGAGATCGAGTACAGGGGGCAAACGAGCAGTACTTC
CATSRDRVQGANEQYF
>TRBJ1-2|.|TRBV28|.
TGTGCCAGCAGCCCAAATACACAGAACTATGGCTACACCTTC
CASSPNTQNYGYTF
>TRBJ1-5|once|TRBV28|TRBD1
TGTGCCAGCAGTGGGACAGGTAATCAGCCCCAGCATTTT
CASSGTGNQPQHF
>TRBJ2-1|.|TRBV3-1/TRBV3-2|.
TGTGCCAGCAGCCAAGTACACGGGTCCTACAATGAGCAGTTCTTC
CASSQVHGSYNEQFF
>TRBJ2-7|.|TRBV4-3|TRBD2
TGCGCCAGCAGCTCCAGCGGGGGGGCCGGTTACGAGCAGTACTTC
CASSSSGGAGYEQYF
>TRBJ1-1|.|TRBV3-1/TRBV3-2|TRBD1
TGTGCCAGCAGCCCGGGGGACAGGCTTAACACTGAAGCTTTCTTT
CASSPGDRLNTEAFF
>TRBJ2-1|.|TRBV28|.
TGTGCCAGCAGTTTGACTCTCTCCTACAATGAGCAGTTCTTC
CASSLTLSYNEQFF
>TRBJ2-3|.|TRBV19|.
TGTGCCAGTAAGGGACTCACCACAGATACGCAGTATTTT
CASKGLTTDTQYF
>TRBJ2-1|.|TRBV9|.
TGTGCCAGCAGCGTAGGATGGGAGAGCTCCTACAATGAGCAGTTCTTC
CASSVGWESSYNEQFF
>TRBJ1-3|.|TRBV5-1|.
TGCGCCAGCAGCTTGGCGGCAGGGGCATACTCTGGAAACACCATATATTTT
CASSLAAGAYSGNTIYF
>TRBJ1-5|.|TRBV3-1/TRBV3-2|.
TGTGCCAGCAGCCAACGGCGGGATCAGCCCCAGCATTTT
CASSQRRDQPQHF
>TRBJ1-5|.|TRBV7-2|.
TGTGCCAGCAGGAGGGACTTAGATCAGCCCCAGCATTTT
CASRRDLDQPQHF
>TRBJ1-1|.|TRBV4-1|.
TGCGCCAGCAGCCCGGAGGCCAGACTCACTGAAGCTTTCTTT
CASSPEARLTEAFF
>TRBJ1-1|.|TRBV19|.
TGTGCCAGTAGTCCAAGGACAGACGGTGCCACTGAAGCTTTCTTT
CASSPRTDGATEAFF
>TRBJ1-5|.|TRBV28|.
TGTGCCAGCAGACCCCCGATCGGGGGCAATCAGCCCCAGCATTTT
CASRPPIGGNQPQHF
>TRBJ2-1|.|TRBV7-2|.
TGTGCCAGCAGCTTAGATGGGGGCGCGGATGAGCAGTTCTTC
CASSLDGGADEQFF
>TRBJ2-7|.|TRBV5-4|TRBD1
TGTGCCAGCAGCTTGGGAGGGGGCAAGTACTATGAGCAGTACTTC
CASSLGGGKYYEQYF
>TRBJ1-1|.|TRBV6-5|TRBD1
TGTGCCAGCAGTTTATGGACAGGGGCGAACACTGAAGCTTTCTTT
CASSLWTGANTEAFF
>TRBJ1-2|.|TRBV6-5|.
TGTGCCAGCAGACCAGACACCGGGGGAGGATATGGCTACACCTTC
CASRPDTGGGYGYTF
>TRBJ2-3|.|TRBV19|TRBD2
TGTGCCAGTAGTATACTAGCGGGGGGGGAAGATACGCAGTATTTT
CASSILAGGEDTQYF
>TRBJ1-6|.|TRBV19|.
TGTGCCAGTAGTATCAACGGTTGGAATTCACCCCTCCACTTT
CASSINGWNSPLHF